A selection of T cell receptor beta chains follows, all from one sample in a study of T cell changes during pregnancy in multiple sclerosis. Sequencing was performed with immunoSEQ multiplex PCR; in TCRdb, only in-frame clones are kept and a portion is missing. Of some 90,000 clones in the sample, 91% were seen once. Source: peripheral blood, taken after pregnancy. The receptors were sampled from a female donor in good health, enrolled as a control in a pregnancy study. Both conserved end residues are part of each CDR3. A D gene is named only where the DNA matches it firmly. For some rows the clone size is stated as once, few or many, or as a class when expanded; others skip it.

TRBJ1-4,TRBV30,-,TRBD1,TGTGCCTGGAGTCCAAGGACAGGGCGAACAACTAATGAAAAACTGTTTTTT,CAWSPRTGRTTNEKLFF
TRBJ1-5,TRBV30,-,TRBD1,TGTGCCTGGAGTAGTGGGGACAGGGGTAACCCCCAGCATTTT,CAWSSGDRGNPQHF
TRBJ1-5,TRBV18,-,-,TGTGCCAGCTGTACAGGGAATCAGCCCCAGCATTTT,CASCTGNQPQHF
TRBJ1-1,TRBV5-8,-,-,TGCGCCAGCAGCGAGTTTCTGGGCCCCACTGAAGCTTTCTTT,CASSEFLGPTEAFF
TRBJ2-3,TRBV4-2,-,TRBD2,TGTGCCAGCAGCCAGGGTGGGGGGGGATTTACGCAGTATTTT,CASSQGGGGFTQYF
TRBJ1-2,TRBV4-3,-,-,TGCGCCAGCAGCCAAGACCCCAGGGGTGACTATGGCTACACCTTC,CASSQDPRGDYGYTF
TRBJ2-3,TRBV18,-,-,TGTGCCAGCTCACCACCGGAGCAGCAAGAGCAGTATTTT,CASSPPEQQEQYF
TRBJ2-2,TRBV4-3,-,TRBD1,TGCGCCAGCAGCCAATCTCCCGGGACAGGGGGAACCGGGGAGCTGTTTTTT,CASSQSPGTGGTGELFF
TRBJ1-5,TRBV19,few,-,TGTGCCAGTACCGCCGGACAGCTAAATCAGCCCCAGCATTTT,CASTAGQLNQPQHF
TRBJ2-3,TRBV4-2,-,TRBD2,TGTGCCAGCAGCCAAGAACGGACTAGCGGGGGCACAGATACGCAGTATTTT,CASSQERTSGGTDTQYF
TRBJ2-7,TRBV7-9,-,-,TGTGCCTTAGAAGGGGTCACGGGCGAGCAGTACTTC,CALEGVTGEQYF
TRBJ1-6,TRBV5-1,-,TRBD1,TGCGCCAGCAGTCCTGCGACAGGGACGCAGGGGGCTCCCCTCCACTTT,CASSPATGTQGAPLHF
TRBJ1-5,TRBV4-1,-,-,TGCGCCAGCAGCGCACCGGGTGGCAATCAGCCCCAGCATTTT,CASSAPGGNQPQHF
TRBJ2-4,TRBV7-2,-,-,TGTGCCAGCAGCTTTTCTCAGGGGCGGGCCAAAAACATTCAGTACTTC,CASSFSQGRAKNIQYF
TRBJ1-3,TRBV18,-,-,TGTGCCAGCTCACTATTGGTCGGTTCCTCTGGAAACACCATATATTTT,CASSLLVGSSGNTIYF
TRBJ1-3,TRBV4-3,once,-,TGCGCCAGCAGCCAAGCTCCTACAAGGCAGGGGGGAAACACCATATATTTT,CASSQAPTRQGGNTIYF
TRBJ1-1,TRBV5-1,-,-,TGCGCCAGCAGCTTTGGGGCGGGGGGTGAAGCTTTCTTT,CASSFGAGGEAFF
TRBJ1-2,TRBV5-6,-,-,TGTGCCAGCAGCCGACAGAACTATGGCTACACCTTC,CASSRQNYGYTF
TRBJ1-1,TRBV18,-,TRBD1,TGTGCCAGCTCACCACCTGGACAGGGAAGAACTGAAGCTTTCTTT,CASSPPGQGRTEAFF
TRBJ2-7,TRBV4-3,-,-,TGCGCCAGCAGCCAAGTGTGGGACTCCCCCTCCTACGAGCAGTACTTC,CASSQVWDSPSYEQYF
TRBJ1-4,TRBV7-9,medium-sized,-,TGTGCCAGCAGCTCGATATACCTAGCCGAAAAACTGTTTTTT,CASSSIYLAEKLFF
TRBJ2-1,TRBV2,once,TRBD2,TGTGCCAGCAGTGAGGCGGGGGGTAGGCACAATGAGCAGTTCTTC,CASSEAGGRHNEQFF